A selection of T cell receptor beta chains follows, all from one sample in a study of T cell changes during pregnancy in multiple sclerosis. The repertoire was sequenced with immunoSEQ multiplex PCR; TCRdb's copy has only in-frame clones and lacks some. Seen here are under 85,000 clones, about 94% observed once, and the top ten hold about 0.5%. The sequencing used peripheral blood, collected in the third trimester of pregnancy. These receptors originate from a female donor with multiple sclerosis, enrolled in a pregnancy study. The CDR3 runs from the conserved cysteine through the conserved F or W. The D gene is left open where the match is weak. The size of a clone is reported for some rows only, either as once, few or many, or as a class for expanded clones.

J gene: TRBJ1-1; D gene: NA; V gene: TRBV7-9; clone size: NA; CDR3 DNA: TGTGCCAGCAGTAAAGGGGGGGGCGGGGGCACTGAAGCTTTCTTT; CDR3 protein: CASSKGGGGGTEAFF
J gene: TRBJ2-4; D gene: NA; V gene: TRBV6-4; clone size: NA; CDR3 DNA: TGTGCCAGCAGTGACCCGACAGCCTTAGCCAAAAACATTCAGTACTTC; CDR3 protein: CASSDPTALAKNIQYF
J gene: TRBJ2-1; D gene: NA; V gene: TRBV7-2; clone size: NA; CDR3 DNA: TGTGCCAGCAGCTTAACTGTTACGGGACAATTGAAGCAGTTCTTC; CDR3 protein: CASSLTVTGQLKQFF
J gene: TRBJ1-1; D gene: NA; V gene: TRBV30; clone size: NA; CDR3 DNA: TGTGCCTGGAGTGTACGGGCTGAAGCTTTCTTT; CDR3 protein: CAWSVRAEAFF
J gene: TRBJ2-5; D gene: NA; V gene: TRBV5-4; clone size: NA; CDR3 DNA: TGTGCCAGCAGCTTCTTGGGACACTCCTACCAAGAGACCCAGTACTTC; CDR3 protein: CASSFLGHSYQETQYF
J gene: TRBJ2-3; D gene: NA; V gene: TRBV27; clone size: NA; CDR3 DNA: TGTGCCAGCAGTCACGCACTTGGAGATACGCAGTATTTT; CDR3 protein: CASSHALGDTQYF
J gene: TRBJ2-5; D gene: TRBD1; V gene: TRBV6-6; clone size: NA; CDR3 DNA: TGTGCCAGCAGACGAGGACAGGGTAATCGCCAAGAGACCCAGTACTTC; CDR3 protein: CASRRGQGNRQETQYF
J gene: TRBJ1-2; D gene: NA; V gene: TRBV6-1; clone size: NA; CDR3 DNA: TGTGCCAGCAGTGAAGCCCTTAGTAACTATGGCTACACCTTC; CDR3 protein: CASSEALSNYGYTF
J gene: TRBJ1-2; D gene: NA; V gene: TRBV7-2; clone size: NA; CDR3 DNA: TGTGCCAGCAGCCACAGAGCTAACTATGGCTACACCTTC; CDR3 protein: CASSHRANYGYTF
J gene: TRBJ1-5; D gene: TRBD1; V gene: TRBV28; clone size: NA; CDR3 DNA: TGTGCCAGCAGTTTCTCAGGGGGGCGCAATCAGCCCCAGCATTTT; CDR3 protein: CASSFSGGRNQPQHF
J gene: TRBJ2-5; D gene: NA; V gene: TRBV19; clone size: NA; CDR3 DNA: TGTGCCAGTAGTATAGATCTTCGCGGAAAGGTGACCCAGTACTTC; CDR3 protein: CASSIDLRGKVTQYF
J gene: TRBJ2-3; D gene: NA; V gene: TRBV21-1; clone size: NA; CDR3 DNA: TGTGCCAGCAGCAAAGAGTCCCGGACTAGCGGGGGCACAGATACGCAGTATTTT; CDR3 protein: CASSKESRTSGGTDTQYF
J gene: TRBJ1-4; D gene: NA; V gene: TRBV2; clone size: once; CDR3 DNA: TGTGCCAGCAGTGAACGCGGGGTTCGCGAAAAACTGTTTTTT; CDR3 protein: CASSERGVREKLFF
J gene: TRBJ1-1; D gene: TRBD1; V gene: TRBV4-2; clone size: few; CDR3 DNA: TGTGCCAGCAGCCGTGGGACAGGGGCGGATGAAGCTTTCTTT; CDR3 protein: CASSRGTGADEAFF
J gene: TRBJ1-2; D gene: NA; V gene: TRBV25-1; clone size: NA; CDR3 DNA: TGTGCCAGCAGTGAAGGGAGTAACTATGGCTACACCTTC; CDR3 protein: CASSEGSNYGYTF
J gene: TRBJ2-3; D gene: TRBD1; V gene: TRBV5-5; clone size: NA; CDR3 DNA: TGTGCCAGCAGCTTGGATGACAGGGCTAGCACAGATACGCAGTATTTT; CDR3 protein: CASSLDDRASTDTQYF
J gene: TRBJ2-7; D gene: TRBD1; V gene: TRBV19; clone size: NA; CDR3 DNA: TGTGCCAGTAGCTTGGCCGGGACAGGTTTCAACGAGCAGTACTTC; CDR3 protein: CASSLAGTGFNEQYF
J gene: TRBJ2-5; D gene: TRBD1; V gene: TRBV7-2; clone size: NA; CDR3 DNA: TGTGCCAGCAGCCTTTGGACAGGGCGGGAGACCCAGTACTTC; CDR3 protein: CASSLWTGRETQYF